This T cell receptor beta chain was recorded in a study of shared clonotypes between healthy human individuals. Repertoires were generated with immunoSEQ multiplex PCR, while TCRdb's copy carries only in-frame clones and drops some. The sample lists about 2 million clones, about 95% occurring once. Naive CD8 cells were CD45RO-negative, positively selected for CCR7, excluding terminally differentiated effector memory CD45RA+ cells. The CDR3 length is 15 residues. Between the trimmed V and J ends, which lost 7 bases and 1 base, there was a span of 17 bases. The germline gives CDR1 MNHNY, CDR2 SVGAGI (reference sequence).

What was sequenced was naive CD8+ T cells sorted from blood. The receptor's source is a man between 18 and 35 years old in good health. The J gene is TRBJ2-7, the V gene TRBV6-6, with D unclear. CDR3 bases: TGTGCCAGCACCCTATCCGGGCCGTATTCCTACGAGCAGTACTTC. This sequence encodes CASTLSGPYSYEQYF.